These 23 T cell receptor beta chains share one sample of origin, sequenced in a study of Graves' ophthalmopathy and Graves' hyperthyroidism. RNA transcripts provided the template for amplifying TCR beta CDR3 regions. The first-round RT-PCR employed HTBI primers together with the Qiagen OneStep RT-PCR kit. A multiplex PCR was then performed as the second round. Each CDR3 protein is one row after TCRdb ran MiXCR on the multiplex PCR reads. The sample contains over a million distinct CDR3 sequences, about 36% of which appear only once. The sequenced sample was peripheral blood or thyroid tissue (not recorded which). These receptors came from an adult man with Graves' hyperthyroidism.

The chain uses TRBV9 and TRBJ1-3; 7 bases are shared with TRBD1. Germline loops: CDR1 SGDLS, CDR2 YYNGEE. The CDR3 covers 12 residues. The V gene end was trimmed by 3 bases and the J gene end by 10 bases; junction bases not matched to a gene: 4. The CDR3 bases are TGTGCCAGCAGCGCAGGGGGGGGGACCATATATTTT. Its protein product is CASSAGGGTIYF. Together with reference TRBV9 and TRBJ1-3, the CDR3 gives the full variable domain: DSGVTQTPKHLITATGQRVTLRCSPRSGDLSVYWYQQSLDQGLQFLIQYYNGEERAKGNILERFSAQQFPDLHSELNLSSLELGDSALYFCASSAGGGTIYFGEGSWLTVV.

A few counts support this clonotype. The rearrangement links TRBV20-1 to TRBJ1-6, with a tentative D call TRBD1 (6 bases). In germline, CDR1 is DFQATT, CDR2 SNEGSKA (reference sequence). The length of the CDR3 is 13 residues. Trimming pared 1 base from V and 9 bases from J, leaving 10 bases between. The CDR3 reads CSARGKGGSPLHF. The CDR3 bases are TGCAGTGCTAGAGGCAAAGGGGGTTCACCCCTCCACTTT.

The CDR3: CASSTSTSGRVLDTQYF. CDR3 bases: TGTGCCAGCAGCACAAGTACTAGCGGGAGAGTGTTAGATACGCAGTATTTT. This chain connects TRBV7-9 to TRBJ2-3, with 11 bases aligning to TRBD2. Germline V CDR1 and CDR2: SEHNR, FQNEAQ (reference sequence). The CDR3 has 17 residues. The trim removed 5 bases at V and 5 bases at J, leaving 12 bases unmatched.

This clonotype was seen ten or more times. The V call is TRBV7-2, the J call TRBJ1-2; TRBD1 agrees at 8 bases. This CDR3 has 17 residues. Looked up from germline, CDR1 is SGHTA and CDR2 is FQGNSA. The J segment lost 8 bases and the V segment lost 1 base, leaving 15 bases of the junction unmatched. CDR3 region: CASSLVPVGTGTLGYTF. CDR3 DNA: TGTGCCAGCAGCTTAGTCCCAGTCGGGACAGGTACCCTAGGCTACACCTTC.

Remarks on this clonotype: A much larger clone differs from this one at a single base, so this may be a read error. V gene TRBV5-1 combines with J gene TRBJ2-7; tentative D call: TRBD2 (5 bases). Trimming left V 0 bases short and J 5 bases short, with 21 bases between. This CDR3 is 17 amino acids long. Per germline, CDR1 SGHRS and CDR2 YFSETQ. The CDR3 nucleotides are TGCGCCAGCAGCTTGGCCTCTCTGATGGACGGAGGCGACGAGCAGTACTTC. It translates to CASSLASLMDGGDEQYF.

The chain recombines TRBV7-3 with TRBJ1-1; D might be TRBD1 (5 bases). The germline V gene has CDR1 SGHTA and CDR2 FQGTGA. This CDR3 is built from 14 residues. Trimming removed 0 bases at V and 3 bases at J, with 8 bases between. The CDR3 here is CASSLTVGDTEAFF. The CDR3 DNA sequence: TGTGCCAGCAGCTTAACGGTGGGGGACACTGAAGCTTTCTTT.

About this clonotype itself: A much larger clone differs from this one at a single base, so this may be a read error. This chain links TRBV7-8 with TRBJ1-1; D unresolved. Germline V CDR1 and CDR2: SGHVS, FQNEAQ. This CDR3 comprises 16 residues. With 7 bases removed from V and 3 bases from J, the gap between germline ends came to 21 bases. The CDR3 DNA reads TGTGCCAGCACCATCCACCTGGCGGAATGGGACACTGAAGCTTTCTTT. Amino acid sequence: CASTIHLAEWDTEAFF.

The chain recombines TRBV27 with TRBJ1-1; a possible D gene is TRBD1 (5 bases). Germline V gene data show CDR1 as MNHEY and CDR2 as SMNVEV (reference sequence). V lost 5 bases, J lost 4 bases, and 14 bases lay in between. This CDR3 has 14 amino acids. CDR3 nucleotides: TGTGCCAGCAGTACCTTGGGGCTGGGCACTGAAGCTTTCTTT. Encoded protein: CASSTLGLGTEAFF.

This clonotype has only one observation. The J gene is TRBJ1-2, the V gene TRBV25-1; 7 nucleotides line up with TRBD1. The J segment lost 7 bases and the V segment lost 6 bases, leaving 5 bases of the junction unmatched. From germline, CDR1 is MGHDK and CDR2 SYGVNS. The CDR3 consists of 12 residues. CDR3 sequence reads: CASRGAGGGYTF. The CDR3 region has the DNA TGTGCCAGCAGGGGGGCAGGGGGTGGCTACACCTTC.

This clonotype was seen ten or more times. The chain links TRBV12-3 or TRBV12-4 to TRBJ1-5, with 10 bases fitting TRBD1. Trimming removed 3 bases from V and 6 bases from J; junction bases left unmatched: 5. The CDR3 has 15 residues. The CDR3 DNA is TGTGCCAGCAGTTTGCGACAGGGGGCAGGTCAGCCCCAGCATTTT. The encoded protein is CASSLRQGAGQPQHF.

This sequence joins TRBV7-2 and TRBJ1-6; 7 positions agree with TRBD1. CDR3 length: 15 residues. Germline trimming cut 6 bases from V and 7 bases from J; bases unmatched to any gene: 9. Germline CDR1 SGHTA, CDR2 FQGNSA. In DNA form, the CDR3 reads TGTGCCAGCAGTTACACCGGGACAGAAAATTCACCCCTCCACTTT. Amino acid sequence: CASSYTGTENSPLHF.

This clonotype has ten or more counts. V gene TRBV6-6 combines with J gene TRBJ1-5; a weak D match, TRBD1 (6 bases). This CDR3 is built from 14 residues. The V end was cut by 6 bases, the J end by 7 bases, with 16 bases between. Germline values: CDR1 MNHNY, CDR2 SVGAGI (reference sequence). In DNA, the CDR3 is TGTGCCAGCAGACGAACTCGGACAGTCCAGCCCCAGCATTTT. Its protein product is CASRRTRTVQPQHF.

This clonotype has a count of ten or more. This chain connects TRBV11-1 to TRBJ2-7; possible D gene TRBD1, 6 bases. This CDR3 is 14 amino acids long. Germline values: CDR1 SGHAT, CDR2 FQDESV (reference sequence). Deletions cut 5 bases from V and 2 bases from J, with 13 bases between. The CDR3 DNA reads TGTGCCAGCAGCGTACGGACAGCCACCTACGAGCAGTACTTC. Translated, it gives CASSVRTATYEQYF.

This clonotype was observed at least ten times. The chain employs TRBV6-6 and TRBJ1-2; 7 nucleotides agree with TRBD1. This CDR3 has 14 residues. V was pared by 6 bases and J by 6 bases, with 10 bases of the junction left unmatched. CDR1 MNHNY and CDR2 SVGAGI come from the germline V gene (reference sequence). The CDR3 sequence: CASSLAGGVNGYTF. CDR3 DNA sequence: TGTGCCAGCAGCTTGGCAGGGGGGGTAAATGGCTACACCTTC.

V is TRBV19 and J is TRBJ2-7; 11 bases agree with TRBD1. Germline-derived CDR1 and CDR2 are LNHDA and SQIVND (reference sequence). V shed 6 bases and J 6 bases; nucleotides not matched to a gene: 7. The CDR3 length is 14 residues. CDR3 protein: CASRRGQGVGEQYF. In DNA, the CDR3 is TGTGCCAGTAGAAGGGGACAGGGGGTGGGCGAGCAGTACTTC. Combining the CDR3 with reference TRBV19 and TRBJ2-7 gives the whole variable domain DGGITQSPKYLFRKEGQNVTLSCEQNLNHDAMYWYRQDPGQGLRLIYYSQIVNDFQKGDIAEGYSVSREKKESFPLTVTSAQKNPTAFYLCASRRGQGVGEQYFGPGTRLTVT.

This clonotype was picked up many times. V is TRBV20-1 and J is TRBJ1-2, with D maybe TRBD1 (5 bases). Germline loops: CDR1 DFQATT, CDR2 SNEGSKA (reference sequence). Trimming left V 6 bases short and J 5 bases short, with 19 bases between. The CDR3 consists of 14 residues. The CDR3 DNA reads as TGCAGTGCACCGGGGGAGGGAGTAGTGTATGGCTACACCTTC. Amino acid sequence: CSAPGEGVVYGYTF.

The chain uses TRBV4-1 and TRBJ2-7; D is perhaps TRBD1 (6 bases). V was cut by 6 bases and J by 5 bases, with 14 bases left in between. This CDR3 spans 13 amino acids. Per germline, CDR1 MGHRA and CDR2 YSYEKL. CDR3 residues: CASRPAGADEQYF. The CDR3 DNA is TGCGCCAGCAGACCCGCAGGGGCCGACGAGCAGTACTTC.

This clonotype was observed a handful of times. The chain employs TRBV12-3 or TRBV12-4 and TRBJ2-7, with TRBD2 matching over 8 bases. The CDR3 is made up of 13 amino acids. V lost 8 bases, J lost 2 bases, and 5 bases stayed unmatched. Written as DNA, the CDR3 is TGTGCCAGCCGGGGGGGGCCTACCTACGAGCAGTACTTC. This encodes CASRGGPTYEQYF.

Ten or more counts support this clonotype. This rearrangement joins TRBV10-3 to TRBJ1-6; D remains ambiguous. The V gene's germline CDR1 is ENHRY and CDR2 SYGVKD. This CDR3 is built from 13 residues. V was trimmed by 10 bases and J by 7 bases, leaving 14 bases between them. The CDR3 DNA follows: TGTGCCACCATGGCGGCAGACAATTCACCCCTCCACTTT. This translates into CATMAADNSPLHF.

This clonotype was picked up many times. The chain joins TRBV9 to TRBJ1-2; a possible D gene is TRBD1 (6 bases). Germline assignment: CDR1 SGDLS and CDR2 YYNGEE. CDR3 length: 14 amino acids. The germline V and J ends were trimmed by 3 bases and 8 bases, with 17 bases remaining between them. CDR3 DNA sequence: TGTGCCAGCAGCGAGGGGACACCAAGGCAGGGCTACACCTTC. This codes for CASSEGTPRQGYTF.

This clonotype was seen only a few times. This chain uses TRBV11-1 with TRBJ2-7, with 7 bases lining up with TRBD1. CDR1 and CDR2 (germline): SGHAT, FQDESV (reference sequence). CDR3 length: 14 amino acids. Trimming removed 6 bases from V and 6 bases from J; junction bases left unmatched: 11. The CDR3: CASSPRQGNVEQYF. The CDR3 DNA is TGTGCCAGCAGTCCAAGACAGGGAAATGTCGAGCAGTACTTC.

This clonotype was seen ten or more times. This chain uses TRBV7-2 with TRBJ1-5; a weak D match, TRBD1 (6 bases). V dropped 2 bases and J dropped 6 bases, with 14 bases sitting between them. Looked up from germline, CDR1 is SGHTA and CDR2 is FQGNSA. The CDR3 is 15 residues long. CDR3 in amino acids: CASSLTEGGFQPQHF. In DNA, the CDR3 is TGTGCCAGCAGCTTAACCGAGGGGGGGTTTCAGCCCCAGCATTTT.

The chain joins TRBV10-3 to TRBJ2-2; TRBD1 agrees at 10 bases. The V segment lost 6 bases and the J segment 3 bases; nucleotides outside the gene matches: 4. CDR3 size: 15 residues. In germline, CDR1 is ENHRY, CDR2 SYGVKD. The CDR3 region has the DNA TGTGCCATCAGGGGGACAGGGGAGTACACCGGGGAGCTGTTTTTT. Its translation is CAIRGTGEYTGELFF.